The next 20 T cell receptor beta chains were all read from a single sample in a study of cytomegalovirus exposure and HLA in healthy donors. The PCR had 60 Vbeta and 13 Jbeta primers. The assay was immunoSEQ multiplex PCR, and TCRdb's table has in-frame clones only and misses some. The table includes roughly 100,000 clones, 65% to 80% detected once. The sequenced sample consisted of PBMCs. Source of these receptors: a woman between 18 and 29 years old in good health and CMV-seropositive.

The rearrangement joins TRBV19 to TRBJ1-4, with 7 bases that match TRBD1. The V gene end was trimmed by 5 bases and the J gene end by 8 bases; junction bases not matched to a gene: 8. From germline, CDR1 is LNHDA and CDR2 SQIVND (reference sequence). The CDR3 is made up of 14 amino acids. The CDR3 DNA reads as TGTGCCAGTAGTCCCCTCCTGGGACAGGAAAAACTGTTTTTT. Translating gives CASSPLLGQEKLFF. Full variable domain (missing parts from reference TRBV19 and TRBJ1-4): DGGITQSPKYLFRKEGQNVTLSCEQNLNHDAMYWYRQDPGQGLRLIYYSQIVNDFQKGDIAEGYSVSREKKESFPLTVTSAQKNPTAFYLCASSPLLGQEKLFFGSGTQLSVL.

This sequence joins TRBV10-3 and TRBJ2-1; perhaps TRBD1 as D (6 bases). CDR3 length: 14 residues. Germline lookup yields CDR1 ENHRY and CDR2 SYGVKD. Trimming removed 7 bases at V and 8 bases at J, with 18 bases between. The CDR3 protein is CAITDRWAEDEQFF. CDR3 nucleotide sequence: TGTGCCATCACCGACAGGTGGGCCGAGGATGAGCAGTTCTTC.

The chain recombines TRBV10-3 with TRBJ1-1; 7 bases are shared with TRBD1. Germline CDR1 is ENHRY and CDR2 is SYGVKD. Trimming at V came to 9 bases and at J to 0 bases, leaving 4 bases not matched to a gene. The CDR3 consists of 13 residues. The CDR3 region has the DNA TGTGCCATTGAGGGACAGATGAACACTGAAGCTTTCTTT. Translation: CAIEGQMNTEAFF.

V and J are TRBV2 and TRBJ2-7, with 9 bases lining up with TRBD2. Looked up from germline, CDR1 is SNHLY and CDR2 is FYNNEI. V shed 4 bases and J 3 bases; nucleotides not matched to a gene: 10. The CDR3 has 16 amino acids. In DNA, the CDR3 is TGTGCCAGCAGTGTGATTAGCGGGGGCCTTCTCTACGAGCAGTACTTC. Residues: CASSVISGGLLYEQYF.

The chain joins TRBV7-2 to TRBJ1-2; 10 nucleotides line up with TRBD1. The CDR3 has 14 residues. J lost 3 bases, V lost 5 bases, and 3 bases had no gene match. CDR1 is SGHTA and CDR2 is FQGNSA in the germline V gene. The CDR3, as DNA: TGTGCCAGCAGCCCTGGACAGGGGGACTATGGCTACACCTTC. Translating gives CASSPGQGDYGYTF.

This clone appeared a few times. Written as DNA, the CDR3 is TGCGCCAGCAGCTCGGACAGGGGCCCTGGCTACACCTTC. The encoded protein is CASSSDRGPGYTF. The chain carries TRBV5-1 and TRBJ1-2; 9 bases are shared with TRBD1. In germline, CDR1 is SGHRS, CDR2 YFSETQ. The V and J ends lost 3 bases and 7 bases, in that order; junction bases with no gene match: 4. This CDR3 contains 13 residues.

The chain is built from TRBV5-4 and TRBJ2-2; 9 bases are a match to TRBD2. CDR3 size: 13 residues. Germline loops: CDR1 SGHNT, CDR2 YYREEE (reference sequence). CDR3: CAAGGTTTGELFF. The CDR3 DNA reads as TGTGCGGCGGGGGGGACTACCACCGGGGAGCTGTTTTTT.

The chain combines TRBV13 with TRBJ2-7; maybe TRBD2 (5 bases). V was clipped by 5 bases and J by 3 bases, with 5 bases between them. From germline, CDR1 is PRHDT and CDR2 FYEKMQ (reference sequence). The CDR3 is 11 amino acids. The CDR3 reads CASSGGYEQYF. The CDR3, as DNA: TGTGCCAGCAGCGGAGGCTACGAGCAGTACTTC.

V gene TRBV27 combines with J gene TRBJ1-2, with TRBD1 matching over 10 bases. The length of the CDR3 is 18 residues. The V segment lost 6 bases and the J segment 2 bases; nucleotides outside the gene matches: 15. Germline-derived CDR1 and CDR2 are MNHEY and SMNVEV (reference sequence). CDR3 loop: CASRTGGLTGPTNYGYTF. CDR3 bases: TGTGCCAGCAGGACAGGGGGCCTAACTGGGCCCACGAACTATGGCTACACCTTC.

This rearrangement joins TRBV5-1 to TRBJ1-4, with TRBD1 as a possible D gene (5 bases). V lost 5 bases and J 3 bases, leaving 14 bases between the germline ends. Germline CDR1 is SGHRS and CDR2 is YFSETQ. The CDR3 is 15 residues long. CDR3 DNA: TGCGCCAGCAGTCCGGTTGTAGGGGCTAATGAAAAACTGTTTTTT. Protein sequence: CASSPVVGANEKLFF.

V is TRBV19 and J is TRBJ2-3; D gene unclear. This CDR3 spans 15 amino acids. Germline loops: CDR1 LNHDA, CDR2 SQIVND (reference sequence). V dropped 1 base and J dropped 1 base, with 9 bases sitting between them. The CDR3 DNA is TGTGCCAGTAGTATAGGGGCTGTCGGCACAGATACGCAGTATTTT. Encoded protein: CASSIGAVGTDTQYF.

This chain joins TRBV5-6 and TRBJ2-1; TRBD2 agrees at 10 bases. CDR1 and CDR2 (germline): SGHDT, YYEEEE. The CDR3 loop spans 14 amino acids. V trimming: 4 bases; J trimming: 3 bases; junction bases outside the gene matches: 1. The CDR3 loop is CASSRTSGYNEQFF. The CDR3 DNA sequence: TGTGCCAGCAGCCGGACTAGCGGCTACAATGAGCAGTTCTTC.

V gene TRBV9 combines with J gene TRBJ2-7; 10 bases map to TRBD2. The V segment lost 0 bases and the J segment 3 bases; nucleotides outside the gene matches: 9. In germline, CDR1 is SGDLS, CDR2 YYNGEE. This CDR3 has 17 residues. The CDR3 DNA sequence: TGTGCCAGCAGCGTAGAGGCTAGCGGGGGCCTAAACTACGAGCAGTACTTC. It is translated as CASSVEASGGLNYEQYF.

The gene calls are TRBV5-1 and TRBJ2-1; 13 bases agree with TRBD2. CDR3 size: 16 residues. Trimming cost V 1 base and J 9 bases; bases outside gene matches: 7. Germline loops: CDR1 SGHRS, CDR2 YFSETQ. The CDR3 sequence is CASSLPPLAGGCEQFF. The CDR3 nucleotides are TGCGCCAGCAGCTTGCCCCCACTAGCGGGGGGGTGTGAGCAGTTCTTC.

The rearrangement links TRBV5-1 to TRBJ2-1, with TRBD1 identical over 9 bases. CDR1 is SGHRS and CDR2 is YFSETQ in the germline V gene. CDR3 length: 15 residues. V lost 6 bases and J lost 7; bases outside the gene matches: 11. The CDR3 protein is CASTFPGTGFNEQFF. CDR3 DNA: TGCGCCAGCACCTTCCCCGGGACAGGGTTTAATGAGCAGTTCTTC.

This clone came up a few times. The rearrangement uses TRBV18 and TRBJ2-7; 13 positions agree with TRBD2. V trimming: 3 bases; J trimming: 5 bases; junction bases outside the gene matches: 4. Per the germline V gene, CDR1 is KGHSH and CDR2 is LQKENI. The CDR3 length is 15 residues. This CDR3 reads CASSPRGLAGNEQYF. CDR3 nucleotides: TGTGCCAGCTCACCCAGGGGACTAGCGGGAAACGAGCAGTACTTC.

This chain connects TRBV7-2 to TRBJ1-6; perhaps TRBD1 as D (6 bases). V lost 5 bases and J 7 bases, leaving 12 bases between the germline ends. The CDR3 has 14 residues. Per germline, CDR1 SGHTA and CDR2 FQGNSA. CDR3 sequence reads: CASSPPRGNSPLHF. The CDR3 nucleotides are TGTGCCAGCAGCCCCCCCAGGGGAAATTCACCCCTCCACTTT.

The J gene is TRBJ1-4, the V gene TRBV7-2, with D possibly TRBD1 on 5 matching bases. Deletions cut 3 bases from V and 8 bases from J, with 10 bases between. Germline V gene lookup returns CDR1 SGHTA and CDR2 FQGNSA. CDR3 length: 13 amino acids. The CDR3 loop is CASSFREYEKLFF. CDR3 coding DNA: TGTGCCAGCAGCTTCAGGGAATACGAAAAACTGTTTTTT.

This chain connects TRBV27 to TRBJ2-3; the match to TRBD2 covers 8 bases. Germline CDR1 is MNHEY and CDR2 is SMNVEV (reference sequence). The CDR3 loop spans 15 amino acids. The V gene end was trimmed by 7 bases and the J gene end by 2 bases; junction bases not matched to a gene: 8. CDR3 region: CASTAGTRDTDTQYF. DNA for the CDR3: TGTGCCAGCACCGCCGGGACTAGGGACACAGATACGCAGTATTTT.

V and J are TRBV7-9 and TRBJ2-5; 8 bases fit TRBD1. CDR1 SEHNR and CDR2 FQNEAQ come from the germline V gene (reference sequence). The CDR3 contains 11 residues. V dropped 5 bases and J dropped 11; count of bases not matched to a gene: 4. CDR3 sequence reads: CASSADRGQYF. Here the CDR3 DNA reads TGTGCCAGCAGCGCCGACAGGGGTCAGTACTTC.